This is a list of T cell receptor beta chains from one sample in a study of blood T cell repertoires in COVID-19. The table came from immunoSEQ multiplex PCR; TCRdb's copy has only in-frame clones and leaves some out. The sample carries around 200,000 clones, 86% recorded once. The sample comprised PBMCs or T cells enriched from blood (not recorded which). The receptor source for this set is a woman aged 40 to 50 with acute COVID-19. The CDR3 runs from the conserved cysteine through the conserved F or W. D genes are given only for firm matches. The size entry is marked missing in some rows and otherwise reads once, few, many or a size class.

TRBD1	TRBJ1-5	-	TRBV10-3	TGTGCCATCAGTCGGGACAGTAGCAATCAGCCCCAGCATTTT	CAISRDSSNQPQHF
-	TRBJ2-3	-	TRBV5-4	TGTGCCAGCAGCTCCGTATCTGTTTCAGATACGCAGTATTTT	CASSSVSVSDTQYF
TRBD2	TRBJ2-5	-	TRBV25-1	TGTGCCAGCAGGCCGGGGGGGGTAGAGACCCAGTACTTC	CASRPGGVETQYF
-	TRBJ2-2	-	TRBV7-9	TGTGCCAGCAGCTTAGTCGCAGGGAACACCGGGGAGCTGTTTTTT	CASSLVAGNTGELFF
TRBD1	TRBJ1-1	few	TRBV5-1	TGCGCCAGCAGCTTGGGAACCGGGACAGGGAACACTGAAGCTTTCTTT	CASSLGTGTGNTEAFF
TRBD1	TRBJ1-2	-	TRBV7-9	TGTGCCAGCAGCAGACAGGGAGTCTATGGCTACACCTTC	CASSRQGVYGYTF
TRBD1	TRBJ1-6	-	TRBV4-1	TGCGCCAGCAGCCAAGAGGGGACAGGGTATTCACCCCTCCACTTT	CASSQEGTGYSPLHF
-	TRBJ2-7	-	TRBV12-5	TGTGCTAGTGGTTTGCAGGGCTACGAGCAGTACTTC	CASGLQGYEQYF
-	TRBJ2-3	-	TRBV5-6	TGTGCCAGCAGCTTGGCCCTAGATACGCAGTATTTT	CASSLALDTQYF
-	TRBJ2-3	-	TRBV19	TGTGCCAGTAGTATGAGGACAGATACGCAGTATTTT	CASSMRTDTQYF
TRBD1	TRBJ2-2	-	TRBV5-4	TGTGCCAGCAGCTCGGGGACAGGGGGCTGTAGCACCGGGGAGCTGTTTTTT	CASSSGTGGCSTGELFF
-	TRBJ1-2	-	TRBV9	TGTGCCAGTTCCGGGGGGGAAGGCTACACCTTC	CASSGGEGYTF
-	TRBJ1-1	-	TRBV11-2	TGTGCCAGCAGCGGAGGCTTGGGGGCCGGGGATACTGAAGCTTTCTTT	CASSGGLGAGDTEAFF
-	TRBJ1-4	-	TRBV19	TGTGCCAGTAGTATACAGGGTGGGAATGAAAAACTGTTTTTT	CASSIQGGNEKLFF
-	TRBJ1-1	-	TRBV19	TGTGCCAGTAGTATACGAAGCAAAAACACTGAAGCTTTCTTT	CASSIRSKNTEAFF
-	TRBJ1-2	-	TRBV2	TGTGCCAGCAGTGATACCGACGGGGTGTATGGCTACACCTTC	CASSDTDGVYGYTF
-	TRBJ1-4	-	TRBV6-4	TGTGCCAGCAGTGACCCCCACCAAGAGGCAACTAATGAAAAACTGTTTTTT	CASSDPHQEATNEKLFF
-	TRBJ1-6	-	TRBV19	TGTGCCAGTAGGCGGAACCGGGACGGGGGTAATTCACCCCTCCACTTT	CASRRNRDGGNSPLHF
-	TRBJ2-1	few	TRBV9	TGTGCCAGCAGCAGAGATCAGCAGCGATACAATGAGCAGTTCTTC	CASSRDQQRYNEQFF
-	TRBJ2-7	-	TRBV14	TGTGCCAGCAGCCCGGAGCCCAGGGACGAGCAGTACTTC	CASSPEPRDEQYF
-	TRBJ1-2	-	TRBV19	TGTGCCAGTAGTAGGGGACACCGAAACTATGGCTACACCTTC	CASSRGHRNYGYTF
-	TRBJ1-4	-	TRBV11-2	TGTGCCAGCAGCCCGCCGGGTAGGGGCACTAATGAAAAACTGTTTTTT	CASSPPGRGTNEKLFF
-	TRBJ1-1	-	TRBV27	TGTGCCAGCAGTTTATCGGCAGGCCCGAACACTGAAGCTTTCTTT	CASSLSAGPNTEAFF
-	TRBJ1-1	-	TRBV6-5	TGTGCCAGCAGGCTACAGGGAAACACTGAAGCTTTCTTT	CASRLQGNTEAFF
TRBD1	TRBJ1-5	-	TRBV15	TGTGCCACCAGCAGCTTGGGACAGGGCGGCAATCAGCCCCAGCATTTT	CATSSLGQGGNQPQHF
-	TRBJ1-1	few	TRBV2	TGTGCCAGCCAACCTAAACCCATGAACACTGAAGCTTTCTTT	CASQPKPMNTEAFF
-	TRBJ1-2	-	TRBV3-1/TRBV3-2	TGTGCCAGCAGCCCGGCGAACGATGACACCCTCTTC	CASSPANDDTLF
-	TRBJ1-1	-	TRBV4-1	TGCGCCAGCAGCCCTATCGACAGGATGAACACTGAAGCTTTCTTT	CASSPIDRMNTEAFF